These 12 T cell receptor beta chains came from one sample sequenced in a study of blood T cell repertoires in COVID-19. Produced via immunoSEQ multiplex PCR; TCRdb's table is partial and in-frame only. The sample records a few hundred thousand clones, about 88% being singletons. Material: PBMCs or T cells enriched from blood (not recorded which). Source of these receptors: a woman aged 18-29 years who had been exposed to COVID-19.

This chain uses TRBV28 with TRBJ2-7, with TRBD1 matching 12 bases. The CDR3 loop spans 16 amino acids. The V and J ends lost 3 bases and 4 bases, in that order; junction bases with no gene match: 7. CDR1 and CDR2 (germline): MDHEN, SYDVKM. DNA for the CDR3: TGTGCCAGCAGTTTTATTGGGGGACAGGGGGCTTACGAGCAGTACTTC. The encoded protein is CASSFIGGQGAYEQYF.

This chain links TRBV28 with TRBJ1-2, with 9 bases fitting TRBD1. Germline V gene lookup returns CDR1 MDHEN and CDR2 SYDVKM. The CDR3 has 15 amino acids. The junction had 5 bases not matched to a gene; V was cut back by 4 bases and J by 2 bases. CDR3 sequence (DNA): TGTGCCAGCAGTTCCCTGGGACAGGGAAACTATGGCTACACCTTC. Translating it yields CASSSLGQGNYGYTF.

The gene calls are TRBV5-5 and TRBJ2-2; D not resolved. CDR3 length: 13 residues. CDR1 and CDR2 from the germline V gene are SGHKS and YYEKEE (reference sequence). The ends were cut back, 0 bases at V and 5 bases at J, with 5 bases in the middle. CDR3 protein: CASSLAPTGELFF. CDR3 nucleotide sequence: TGTGCCAGCAGCTTGGCCCCTACCGGGGAGCTGTTTTTT.

This chain connects TRBV20-1 to TRBJ2-2; D not resolved. The germline V gene encodes CDR1 DFQATT and CDR2 SNEGSKA (reference sequence). Trimming removed 3 bases at V and 3 bases at J, with 5 bases between. This CDR3 is built from 12 residues. For the CDR3, the DNA is TGCAGTGCTAGTCCCGACACCGGGGAGCTGTTTTTT. Encoded protein: CSASPDTGELFF.

This chain joins TRBV7-2 and TRBJ2-5; 10 bases line up with TRBD2. Germline loops: CDR1 SGHTA, CDR2 FQGNSA. CDR3 length: 18 amino acids. The J segment lost 1 base and the V segment lost 1 base, leaving 9 bases of the junction unmatched. The CDR3 sequence: CASSLVRVAGGFQETQYF. The CDR3 DNA reads TGTGCCAGCAGCTTAGTTAGGGTAGCGGGGGGATTCCAAGAGACCCAGTACTTC.

The chain employs TRBV12-2 and TRBJ2-7; the listed D gene, TRBD1, was not tested against the DNA. TRBV12-2 is flagged as a pseudogene. This CDR3 contains 17 residues. As DNA, the CDR3 is TGTGCAAGTCGCTCGGAGGTCCGGGACAGGGTAACCTACGAGCAGTACTTC. It encodes CASRSEVRDRVTYEQYF.

The chain uses TRBV12-5 and TRBJ2-1; 8 nucleotides match TRBD2. This CDR3 contains 14 residues. Trimming cost V 8 bases and J 4 bases; bases outside gene matches: 7. Germline V gene sequence: CDR1 LGHNT, CDR2 FRNRAP. CDR3: CASRAGDQYNEQFF. The CDR3 coding sequence is TGTGCTAGTCGAGCGGGAGACCAGTACAATGAGCAGTTCTTC.

The genes are TRBV4-1 and TRBJ1-1; 7 bases fit TRBD1. The CDR3 is 15 amino acids. Trimming cost V 2 bases and J 1 base; bases outside gene matches: 4. Germline assignment: CDR1 MGHRA and CDR2 YSYEKL. CDR3 in DNA: TGCGCCAGCAGCCAACCAACAGGGGAGAACACTGAAGCTTTCTTT. Translation gives CASSQPTGENTEAFF.

This chain uses TRBV9 with TRBJ2-1, with a possible D match to TRBD2 (5 bases). Germline V gene lookup returns CDR1 SGDLS and CDR2 YYNGEE. The V gene lost 5 bases and the J gene lost 4 bases, with 16 bases spanning the gap. The CDR3 is 15 residues long. The CDR3 here is CASSSLADSYNEQFF. For the CDR3, the DNA is TGTGCCAGCAGTTCGCTAGCAGACTCTTACAATGAGCAGTTCTTC.

This clone has just a few counts. The chain is built from TRBV10-2 and TRBJ2-7; 11 bases are shared with TRBD2. Germline V gene sequence: CDR1 WSHSY, CDR2 SAAADI. The CDR3 totals 13 residues. With 2 bases clipped from V and 12 bases from J, the junction kept 6 bases outside the gene matches. The CDR3 protein is CASSEELAGDWYF. The CDR3, as DNA: TGCGCCAGCAGTGAGGAACTAGCGGGAGACTGGTACTTC.

This clone appeared a few times. V usage is TRBV19 and J usage is TRBJ1-5; D possibly corresponds to TRBD1 (6 bases). The CDR3 consists of 15 residues. Germline lookup yields CDR1 LNHDA and CDR2 SQIVND (reference sequence). Trimming stripped 1 base from V and 4 bases from J, with 11 bases between. The CDR3 nucleotides read TGTGCCAGTAGTATAGTGGCCCAGGGGAATCAGCCCCAGCATTTT. Its protein product is CASSIVAQGNQPQHF.

The CDR3 is CASSLSPDSPDPNEKLFF. The CDR3 DNA sequence: TGTGCCAGCAGCTTATCGCCTGACAGTCCCGATCCTAATGAAAAACTGTTTTTT. The J gene is TRBJ1-4, the V gene TRBV7-6, with a weak D call TRBD1 (5 bases). V shed 2 bases and J shed 3 bases, with 19 bases lying between them. The germline V gene encodes CDR1 SGHVS and CDR2 FNYEAQ. This CDR3 is 18 amino acids long.